Here is one T cell receptor (beta chain) with its context. The repertoire was sequenced with immunoSEQ multiplex PCR; TCRdb's copy has only in-frame clones and lacks some. The sample has some 140,000 clones, approximately 92% seen once. The data were taken from a study of control samples from healthy donors and cancer patients. Per germline, CDR1 MRHNA and CDR2 SNTAGT. This CDR3 is 13 amino acids long. The ends were cut back, 2 bases at V and 5 bases at J, with 8 bases in the middle. The sequenced material came from blood. The chain combines TRBV6-4 with TRBJ2-3; D is ambiguous. This receptor was obtained from a man under 40 in good health. CDR3 sequence (DNA): TGTGCCAGCAGTGACAGGGCCGAAGATACGCAGTATTTT. This codes for CASSDRAEDTQYF.